This entry is about one T cell receptor beta chain. The antigen is undetermined. As every portion of the isolated RNA was reverse transcribed, the sequencing read expressed TCRB transcripts. Naive, central memory and regulatory T cell samples yielded about 3.57 million reads on average. The table came from immunoSEQ multiplex PCR; TCRdb's copy has only in-frame clones and leaves some out. The table lists about 400,000 clones, around 12% of them singletons. The source of the sample is a study of beta chain features in type 1 diabetes. Study conclusions and caveats: Type 1 diabetes patients had TCRB CDR3s that were shorter (moderately but significantly so) in all four CD4+ subsets. Among patients, naive, central memory and Treg TCRB repertoires appeared more similar than among healthy donors. Cells with high TCR expression could be over-represented by cDNA sequencing.

The length of the CDR3 is 15 residues. Per the germline V gene, CDR1 is GTSNPN and CDR2 is SVGIG (reference sequence). Germline trimming cut 2 bases from V and 4 bases from J; bases unmatched to any gene: 5. The source material was naive CD4+ T cells from blood. This chain links TRBV30 with TRBJ2-3, with TRBD1 matching over 11 bases. This TCR derives from a woman aged 18-35 years with type 1 diabetes. CDR3 DNA sequence: TGTGCCTGGAGTAGGACAGGGGGCAGGGCAGATACGCAGTATTTT. This sequence encodes CAWSRTGGRADTQYF.